This T cell receptor (beta chain) derives from a study of vaccination and CD4 T cells after COVID-19. The Oncomine TCR Beta short-read assay was what sequenced the DNA obtained from cultured CD4+ T cells. TCRdb re-called the PCR reads with MiXCR, one entry per CDR3 protein. The sample records approximately 16,000 distinct CDR3 sequences, 35% to 40% being singletons. By frequency in the sample, this clonotype is medium-sized. Antigen specificity is unknown. Treatment meaning: roughly ten-day PBMC culture with coronavirus spike peptide pools or control peptides (ViraFEST assay). CDR3 size: 15 residues. The trim removed 0 bases at V and 4 bases at J, leaving 0 bases unmatched. Germline CDR1 reads MRHNA; CDR2 reads SNTAGT.

The TCR originated in a human donor who had recovered from COVID-19. This sequence joins TRBV6-4 and TRBJ2-3; 11 bases match TRBD2. Source material: CD4+ T cells from blood, cultured in vitro. The CDR3 protein is CASSDSLAGADTQYF. As DNA, the CDR3 is TGTGCCAGCAGTGACTCACTAGCGGGAGCAGATACGCAGTATTTT.